These 14 T cell receptor beta chains came from one sample sequenced in a study of tumor and adjacent non-tumor tissue in lung cancer. The library came from three nested PCR rounds adapted from ARM-PCR protocols. TCRdb recomputed calls from the multiplex PCR reads with MiXCR, one row per CDR3 protein. The table has roughly 81,000 distinct CDR3 sequences, 61% seen once; the top ten hold around 14%. The template was RNA from unsorted bulk tissue. Sequenced input: lung tumor tissue. These receptors came from a man between 65 and 85 years old with non-small cell lung cancer.

This chain links TRBV6-1 with TRBJ2-1, with 14 bases lining up with TRBD2. Losses at the gene ends were 5 bases for V and 8 bases for J; bases not matched to a gene: 26. This CDR3 has 22 amino acids. Germline CDR1 reads MNHNS; CDR2 reads SASEGT. The CDR3 nucleotides are TGTGCCAGCAGTTTAAAAATGTCGAGCAGGACCGGGACTAGCGGGAGTTCAGATGAGCAGTTCTTC. It is translated as CASSLKMSSRTGTSGSSDEQFF.

The chain's CDR3 is CASRNGGSINQPQHF. In DNA form, the CDR3 reads TGTGCCAGCAGAAACGGGGGGAGTATCAATCAGCCCCAGCATTTT. The V gene is TRBV28, the J gene TRBJ1-5; possibly TRBD1 for D (5 bases). Trimming left V 6 bases short and J 3 bases short, with 15 bases between. CDR1 is MDHEN, CDR2 SYDVKM, per germline. The length of the CDR3 is 15 residues. Full variable domain (missing parts from reference TRBV28 and TRBJ1-5): DVKVTQSSRYLVKRTGEKVFLECVQDMDHENMFWYRQDPGLGLRLIYFSYDVKMKEKGDIPEGYSVSREKKERFSLILESASTNQTSMYLCASRNGGSINQPQHFGDGTRLSIL.

This clonotype was found a few times. The rearrangement uses TRBV6-1 and TRBJ1-1; no clear D. The CDR3 runs 12 residues. Germline V gene data show CDR1 as MNHNS and CDR2 as SASEGT. The V and J ends lost 4 bases and 12 bases respectively, with 15 bases between them. CDR3 DNA sequence: TGTGCCAGCAGTGGAGGAGGAGGGAGGCCTTTCTTT. This sequence encodes CASSGGGGRPFF.

This clonotype is categorized as medium-sized (0.01 to 0.1%). This chain uses TRBV5-1 with TRBJ2-7, with D perhaps being TRBD1 or TRBD2 (5 bases each). The CDR3 spans 16 residues. V gave up 5 bases and J gave up 2 bases, with 20 bases separating them. Germline V CDR1 and CDR2: SGHRS, YFSETQ. CDR3 coding DNA: TGCGCCAGCAGTCAGGACCCCGGGACGGTTGCCTACGAGCAGTACTTC. Translating it yields CASSQDPGTVAYEQYF. Complete variable domain (other parts from reference TRBV5-1 and TRBJ2-7): KAGVTQTPRYLIKTRGQQVTLSCSPISGHRSVSWYQQTPGQGLQFLFEYFSETQRNKGNFPGRFSGRQFSNSRSEMNVSTLELGDSALYLCASSQDPGTVAYEQYFGPGTRLTVT.

The rearrangement uses TRBV11-3 and TRBJ2-7, with a tentative D call TRBD2 (5 bases). The CDR3 loop spans 13 amino acids. CDR1 is SGHNT, CDR2 YENEEA, per germline. Here the CDR3 DNA reads TGTACCTGCAGCTTGGAGGCCTGGTCGGAGCAGTACTTC. Translated, it gives CTCSLEAWSEQYF. Based on the CDR3 plus reference TRBV11-3 and TRBJ2-7, the full variable domain is EAGVVQSPRYKIIEKKQPVAFWCNPISGHNTLYWYLQNLGQGPELLIRYENEEAVDDSQLPKDRFSAERLKGVDSTLKIQPAELGDSAVYLCTCSLEAWSEQYFGPGTRLTVT.

This clonotype was counted between two and nine times. The V call is TRBV11-2, the J call TRBJ2-3; no clear D gene. Germline loops: CDR1 SGHAT, CDR2 FQNNGV. This CDR3 region has 15 residues. Trimming took 6 bases from V and 2 from J, leaving 15 bases between them. CDR3 in DNA: TGTGCCAGCAGTCAATCCGACGGAGTCACAGATACGCAGTATTTT. Its protein product is CASSQSDGVTDTQYF.

The chain is built from TRBV28 and TRBJ1-1, with no clear D. Germline assignment: CDR1 MDHEN and CDR2 SYDVKM. Trimming left V 7 bases short and J 2 bases short, with 17 bases between. This CDR3 has 15 amino acids. CDR3 bases: TGTGCCAGCATTCCTTGGGTAGGGCGAAACACTGAAGCTTTCTTT. Protein product: CASIPWVGRNTEAFF.

This chain connects TRBV6-6 to TRBJ1-1, with D possibly TRBD1 on 5 matching bases. CDR1 and CDR2 from the germline V gene are MNHNY and SVGAGI (reference sequence). This CDR3 contains 14 residues. Trimming stripped 9 bases from V and 7 bases from J, with 21 bases between. The CDR3 loop reads CASSPGSKRGEAFF. The DNA of the CDR3 is TGTGCCAGTAGTCCCGGTAGTAAGAGGGGTGAAGCTTTCTTT.

This chain uses TRBV15 with TRBJ2-5; no clear D gene. The V gene's germline CDR1 is LNHNV and CDR2 YYDKDF (reference sequence). The CDR3 has 12 residues. V was pared by 8 bases and J by 4 bases, with 11 bases between. The CDR3 loop is CATATGRETQYF. CDR3 nucleotides: TGTGCCACCGCCACGGGTCGAGAGACCCAGTACTTC.

This clonotype was observed a few times. V is TRBV20-1 and J is TRBJ2-1; D not resolved. Germline values: CDR1 DFQATT, CDR2 SNEGSKA (reference sequence). The V gene lost 3 bases and the J gene lost 4 bases, with 13 bases spanning the gap. The CDR3 is 14 residues long. The CDR3 DNA reads TGCAGTGCTAGTCCCCCCAAAGGATACAATGAGCAGTTCTTC. It specifies CSASPPKGYNEQFF.

On this clonotype itself: The germline gene is not matched at one end of the junction; a read error may be the cause. In nucleotides, the CDR3 is TGTGCCAGCAGTGAAGGAAAGGTACTGTTTGCTGGGGCCTACGTCCTGACTTTC. Its translation: CASSEGKVLFAGAYVLTF. The chain links TRBV6-1 to TRBJ2-6; TRBD1 is a possible D gene (5 bases). The germline gives CDR1 MNHNS, CDR2 SASEGT. This CDR3 spans 18 amino acids.

This clonotype was observed a few times. Because it lacks the conserved phenylalanine or tryptophan at the end, this CDR3 is likely a read error. The chain is built from TRBV11-2 and TRBJ2-2; 7 bases fit TRBD1. This CDR3 is 14 amino acids long. Germline V gene data show CDR1 as SGHAT and CDR2 as FQNNGV. J lost 1 base, V lost 4 bases, and 0 bases had no gene match. Written as DNA, the CDR3 is TGTGCCAGCAGCTGGGACAGGAACACCGGGGAGCTGTTTTCT. As protein: CASSWDRNTGELFS.

At least ten counts were recorded for this clonotype. The chain couples TRBV6-5 to TRBJ2-7, with 11 positions matching TRBD1. The CDR3 spans 15 residues. Trimming removed 7 bases from V and 2 bases from J; junction bases left unmatched: 7. Germline V gene lookup returns CDR1 MNHEY and CDR2 SVGAGI. The CDR3 is CASTLRDRGTYEQYF. The CDR3 region has the DNA TGTGCCAGCACCCTCCGGGACAGGGGGACCTACGAGCAGTACTTC.

The V gene is TRBV12-3 or TRBV12-4, the J gene TRBJ2-1, with TRBD1 matching 10 bases. Losses at the gene ends were 7 bases for V and 11 bases for J; bases not matched to a gene: 8. This CDR3 comprises 13 residues. The CDR3 DNA reads TGTGCCAGCACCCCGACAGGGGGCGTGAAGCAGTTCTTC. Translated, it gives CASTPTGGVKQFF.